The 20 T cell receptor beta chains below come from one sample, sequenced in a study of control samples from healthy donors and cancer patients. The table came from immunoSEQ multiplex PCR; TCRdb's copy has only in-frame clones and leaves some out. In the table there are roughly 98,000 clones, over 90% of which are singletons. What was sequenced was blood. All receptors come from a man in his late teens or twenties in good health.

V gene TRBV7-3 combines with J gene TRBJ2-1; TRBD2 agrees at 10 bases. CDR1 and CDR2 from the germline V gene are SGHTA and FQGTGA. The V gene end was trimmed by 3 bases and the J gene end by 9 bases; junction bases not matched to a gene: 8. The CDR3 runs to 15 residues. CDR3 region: CASSFLAGAVREQFF. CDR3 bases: TGTGCCAGCAGCTTCCTAGCGGGAGCGGTTCGTGAGCAGTTCTTC.

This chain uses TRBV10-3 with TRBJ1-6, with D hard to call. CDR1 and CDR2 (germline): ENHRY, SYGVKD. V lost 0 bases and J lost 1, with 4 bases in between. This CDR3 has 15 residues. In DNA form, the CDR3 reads TGTGCCATCAGTGAGTCCGGATCCTATAATTCACCCCTCCACTTT. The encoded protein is CAISESGSYNSPLHF.

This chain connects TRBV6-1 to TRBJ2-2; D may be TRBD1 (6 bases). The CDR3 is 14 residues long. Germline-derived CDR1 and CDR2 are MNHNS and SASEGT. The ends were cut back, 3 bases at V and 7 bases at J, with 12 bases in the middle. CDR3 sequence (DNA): TGTGCCAGCAGTGACAGGGGATTACGCGGGGAGCTGTTTTTT. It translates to CASSDRGLRGELFF.

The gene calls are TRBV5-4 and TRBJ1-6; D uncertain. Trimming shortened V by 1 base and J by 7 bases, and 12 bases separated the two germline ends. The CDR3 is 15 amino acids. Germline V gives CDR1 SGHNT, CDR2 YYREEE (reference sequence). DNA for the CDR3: TGTGCCAGCAGCTTGAATGAGGGAACAAATTCACCCCTCCACTTT. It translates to CASSLNEGTNSPLHF. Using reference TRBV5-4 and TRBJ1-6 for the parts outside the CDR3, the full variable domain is ETGVTQSPTHLIKTRGQQVTLRCSSQSGHNTVSWYQQALGQGPQFIFQYYREEENGRGNFPPRFSGLQFPNYSSELNVNALELDDSALYLCASSLNEGTNSPLHFGNGTRLTVT.

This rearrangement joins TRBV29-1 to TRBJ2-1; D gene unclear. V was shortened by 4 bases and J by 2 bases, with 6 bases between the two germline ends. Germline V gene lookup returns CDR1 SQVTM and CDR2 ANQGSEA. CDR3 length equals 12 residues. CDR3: CSVGWAYNEQFF. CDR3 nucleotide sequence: TGCAGCGTTGGGTGGGCCTACAATGAGCAGTTCTTC.

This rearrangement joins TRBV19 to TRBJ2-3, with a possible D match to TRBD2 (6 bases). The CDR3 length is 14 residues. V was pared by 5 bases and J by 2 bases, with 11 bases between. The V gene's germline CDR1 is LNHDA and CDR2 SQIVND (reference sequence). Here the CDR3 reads CASSRSSDTDTQYF. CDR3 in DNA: TGTGCCAGTAGTCGCTCTAGCGACACAGATACGCAGTATTTT.

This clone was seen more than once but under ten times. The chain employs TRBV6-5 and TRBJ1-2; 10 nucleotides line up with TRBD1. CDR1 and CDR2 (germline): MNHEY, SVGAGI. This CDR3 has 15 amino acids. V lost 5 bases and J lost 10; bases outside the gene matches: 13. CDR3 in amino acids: CASSTPGGQGYFYTF. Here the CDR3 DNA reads TGTGCCAGCAGTACCCCTGGGGGACAGGGGTACTTCTACACCTTC.

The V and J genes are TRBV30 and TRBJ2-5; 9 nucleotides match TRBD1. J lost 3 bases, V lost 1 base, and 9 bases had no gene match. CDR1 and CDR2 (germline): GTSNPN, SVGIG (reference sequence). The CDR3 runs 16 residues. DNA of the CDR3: TGTGCCTGGAGTGCGTTGGGGACAGGGAGGAAAGAGACCCAGTACTTC. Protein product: CAWSALGTGRKETQYF. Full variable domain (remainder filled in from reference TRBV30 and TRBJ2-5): SQTIHQWPATLVQPVGSPLSLECTVEGTSNPNLYWYRQAAGRGLQLLFYSVGIGQISSEVPQNLSASRPQDRQFILSSKKLLLSDSGFYLCAWSALGTGRKETQYFGPGTRLLVL.

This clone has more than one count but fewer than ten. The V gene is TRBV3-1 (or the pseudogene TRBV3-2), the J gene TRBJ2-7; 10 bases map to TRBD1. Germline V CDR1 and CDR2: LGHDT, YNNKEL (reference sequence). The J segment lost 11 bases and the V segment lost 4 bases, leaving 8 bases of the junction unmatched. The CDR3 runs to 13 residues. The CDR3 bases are TGTGCCAGCAGCCTAAAAGACAGGGGGCCCAAGTACTTC. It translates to CASSLKDRGPKYF.

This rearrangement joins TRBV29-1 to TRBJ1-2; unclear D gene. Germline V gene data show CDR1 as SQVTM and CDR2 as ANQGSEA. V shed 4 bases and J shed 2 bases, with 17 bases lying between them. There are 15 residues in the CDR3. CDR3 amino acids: CSVVFRLQQNYGYTF. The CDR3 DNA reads TGCAGCGTTGTCTTTCGATTACAGCAAAACTATGGCTACACCTTC.

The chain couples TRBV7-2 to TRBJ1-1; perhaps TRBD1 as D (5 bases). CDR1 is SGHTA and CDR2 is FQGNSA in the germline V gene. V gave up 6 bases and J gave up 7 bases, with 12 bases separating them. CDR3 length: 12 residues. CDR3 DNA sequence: TGTGCCAGCAGAGACTGGGGCGGTGAAGCTTTCTTT. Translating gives CASRDWGGEAFF.

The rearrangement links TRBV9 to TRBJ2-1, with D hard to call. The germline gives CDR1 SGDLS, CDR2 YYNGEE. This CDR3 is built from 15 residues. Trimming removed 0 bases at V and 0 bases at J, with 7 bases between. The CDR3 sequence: CASSVDGLSYNEQFF. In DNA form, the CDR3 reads TGTGCCAGCAGCGTAGATGGTCTCTCCTACAATGAGCAGTTCTTC.

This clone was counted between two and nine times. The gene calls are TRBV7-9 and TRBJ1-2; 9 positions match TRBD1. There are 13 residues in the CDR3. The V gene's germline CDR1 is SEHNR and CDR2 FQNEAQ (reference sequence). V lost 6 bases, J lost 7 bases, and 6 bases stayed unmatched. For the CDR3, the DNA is TGTGCCAGCAGTCTTAGGACAGGGGCTGGCTACACCTTC. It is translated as CASSLRTGAGYTF.

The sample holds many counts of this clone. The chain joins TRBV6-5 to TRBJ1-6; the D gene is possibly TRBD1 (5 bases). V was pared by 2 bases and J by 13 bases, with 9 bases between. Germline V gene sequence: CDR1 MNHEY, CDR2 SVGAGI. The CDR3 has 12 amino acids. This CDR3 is CASSYGGRPLHF. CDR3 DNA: TGTGCCAGCAGTTACGGGGGTCGGCCCCTCCACTTT.

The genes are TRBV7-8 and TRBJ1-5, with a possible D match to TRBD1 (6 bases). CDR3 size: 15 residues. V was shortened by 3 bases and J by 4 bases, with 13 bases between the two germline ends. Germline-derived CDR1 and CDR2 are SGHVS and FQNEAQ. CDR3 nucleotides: TGTGCCAGCAGCTTGGGCACCACAGGGAATCAGCCCCAGCATTTT. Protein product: CASSLGTTGNQPQHF. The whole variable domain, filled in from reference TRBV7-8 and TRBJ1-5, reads GAGVSQSPRYKVAKRGQDVALRCDPISGHVSLFWYQQALGQGPEFLTYFQNEAQLDKSGLPSDRFFAERPEGSVSTLKIQRTQQEDSAVYLCASSLGTTGNQPQHFGDGTRLSIL.

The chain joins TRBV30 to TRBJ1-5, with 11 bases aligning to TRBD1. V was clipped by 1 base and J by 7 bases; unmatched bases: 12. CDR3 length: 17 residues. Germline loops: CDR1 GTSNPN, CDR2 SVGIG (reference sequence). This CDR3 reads CAWSEPGQGASRQPQHF. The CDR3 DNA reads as TGTGCCTGGAGTGAGCCCGGACAGGGGGCGAGTAGGCAGCCCCAGCATTTT.

The CDR3 loop reads CASRWRVNTEAFF. CDR3 in DNA: TGTGCCAGCAGGTGGCGGGTAAACACTGAAGCTTTCTTT. The chain combines TRBV2 with TRBJ1-1; no clear D. The CDR3 is 13 amino acids. Trimming cost V 6 bases and J 2 bases, with 10 bases left between them. CDR1 is SNHLY and CDR2 is FYNNEI in the germline V gene.

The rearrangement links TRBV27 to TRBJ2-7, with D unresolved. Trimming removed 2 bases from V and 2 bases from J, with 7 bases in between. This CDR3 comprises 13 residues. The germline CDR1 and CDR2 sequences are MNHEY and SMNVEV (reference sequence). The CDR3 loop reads CASSLAQTYEQYF. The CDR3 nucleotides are TGTGCCAGCAGTTTAGCCCAGACCTACGAGCAGTACTTC.

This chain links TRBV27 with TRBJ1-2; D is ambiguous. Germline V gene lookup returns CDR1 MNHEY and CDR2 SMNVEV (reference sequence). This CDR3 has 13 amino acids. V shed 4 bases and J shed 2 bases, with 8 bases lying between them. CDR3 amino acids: CASSSGMNYGYTF. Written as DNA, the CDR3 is TGTGCCAGCAGTTCGGGGATGAACTATGGCTACACCTTC.

The CDR3 DNA is TGTGCCAGCAGCGTCACAGGGGGCTACACCGGGGAGCTGTTTTTT. The encoded protein is CASSVTGGYTGELFF. The chain couples TRBV9 to TRBJ2-2; 9 bases map to TRBD1. Trimming removed 2 bases from V and 3 bases from J; junction bases left unmatched: 2. The length of the CDR3 is 15 residues. Germline V gives CDR1 SGDLS, CDR2 YYNGEE.